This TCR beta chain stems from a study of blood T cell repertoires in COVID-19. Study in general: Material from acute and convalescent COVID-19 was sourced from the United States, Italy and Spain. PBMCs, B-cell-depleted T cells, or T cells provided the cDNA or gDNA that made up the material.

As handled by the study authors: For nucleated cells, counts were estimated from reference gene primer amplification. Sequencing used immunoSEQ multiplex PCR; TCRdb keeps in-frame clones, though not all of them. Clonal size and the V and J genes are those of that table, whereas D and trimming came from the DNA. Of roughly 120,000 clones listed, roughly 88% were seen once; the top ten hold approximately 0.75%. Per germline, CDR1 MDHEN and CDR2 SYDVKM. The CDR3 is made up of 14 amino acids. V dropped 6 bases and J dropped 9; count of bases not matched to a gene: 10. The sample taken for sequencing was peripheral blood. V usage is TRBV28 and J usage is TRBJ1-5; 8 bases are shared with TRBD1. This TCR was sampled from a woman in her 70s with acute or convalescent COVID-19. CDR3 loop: CASSRQGPRGPQHF. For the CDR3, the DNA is TGTGCCAGCAGCAGACAGGGGCCCAGGGGGCCCCAGCATTTT.